The text below deals with one T cell receptor beta chain. The antigen remains undetermined. The treatment denotes: some 20 received Ad26.COV2.S at low or high dose, single or two shots; a few received placebo; per-sample allocation not given. After the first vaccine or placebo injection, samples were drawn on day 63. The CDR3 is 14 amino acids. Germline CDR1 and CDR2: MDHEN and SYDVKM. The ends were cut back, 7 bases at V and 3 bases at J, with 13 bases in the middle. This sample stems from a study of Ad26.COV2.S vaccination and SARS-CoV-2 variants. TCRdb keeps only in-frame clones here, not all; method: immunoSEQ multiplex PCR. Among about 370,000 clones listed, around nine tenths were seen once. Study outcomes and limitations: Those who received vaccine or placebo ended up with similar non-spike TCR breadth.

The clonotype comes from a person between 18 and 59 years old who received the Ad26.COV2.S COVID-19 vaccine or a placebo. The sample in question was peripheral blood, obtained in a trial of Ad26.COV2.S vaccine versus placebo. This chain connects TRBV28 to TRBJ1-5; D is uncertain. CDR3 region: CASMSRGYNQPQHF. The CDR3 DNA sequence: TGTGCCAGCATGTCCCGAGGGTACAATCAGCCCCAGCATTTT.